Shown below are 17 T cell receptor beta chains from a single sample sequenced in a study of T cells in localized non-small cell lung cancer. This table comes from immunoSEQ multiplex PCR, and its TCRdb copy is limited to in-frame clones, with some not included. The sample contains about 23,000 clones, over 75% of which appear only once. Sample: peripheral blood, taken before any cancer treatment. These receptors were collected from a male donor aged 60 or over with stage I squamous cell lung carcinoma.

This chain joins TRBV7-9 and TRBJ1-2; D unresolved. The CDR3 is made up of 13 amino acids. In germline, CDR1 is SEHNR, CDR2 FQNEAQ (reference sequence). Trimming stripped 1 base from V and 8 bases from J, with 11 bases between. Here the CDR3 reads CASSLGTAGGYTF. The DNA for the CDR3 is TGTGCCAGCAGCTTAGGGACCGCCGGCGGCTACACCTTC. The full variable domain, in which reference TRBV7-9 and TRBJ1-2 provide the parts outside the CDR3, is DTGVSQNPRHKITKRGQNVTFRCDPISEHNRLYWYRQTLGQGPEFLTYFQNEAQLEKSRLLSDRFSAERPKGSFSTLEIQRTEQGDSAMYLCASSLGTAGGYTFGSGTRLTVV.

The V and J genes are TRBV5-8 and TRBJ2-5; 13 bases line up with TRBD2. The CDR3 runs 16 residues. The junction had 2 bases not matched to a gene; V was cut back by 2 bases and J by 1 base. Per germline, CDR1 SGHTS and CDR2 YDEGEE. CDR3 bases: TGTGCCAGCAGCTTTGGACTAGCGGGGGTCCAAGAGACCCAGTACTTC. Its translation: CASSFGLAGVQETQYF.

The chain links TRBV6-6 to TRBJ1-6; 7 bases fit TRBD1. The germline gives CDR1 MNHNY, CDR2 SVGAGI (reference sequence). The CDR3 is made up of 16 amino acids. V was pared by 6 bases and J by 6 bases, with 11 bases of the junction left unmatched. The CDR3 sequence is CASRSSDRVSNSPLHF. CDR3 DNA sequence: TGTGCCAGCAGATCCTCCGACAGGGTCTCTAATTCACCCCTCCACTTT.

CDR3 sequence: CASSTEYSGNTIYF. The CDR3 DNA follows: TGTGCCAGCAGTACAGAGTACTCTGGAAACACCATATATTTT. The rearrangement links TRBV6-5 to TRBJ1-3; no reliable D call. CDR3 length: 14 amino acids. Germline loops: CDR1 MNHEY, CDR2 SVGAGI. V was clipped by 5 bases and J by 0 bases, with 8 bases between them.

This rearrangement joins TRBV7-2 to TRBJ1-1, with D unclear. V shed 2 bases and J shed 1 base, with 8 bases lying between them. The CDR3 has 14 amino acids. Germline CDR1 and CDR2: SGHTA and FQGNSA. The CDR3, as DNA: TGTGCCAGCAGCTTATCACAGACGAACACTGAAGCTTTCTTT. Its protein is CASSLSQTNTEAFF.

The chain has TRBV7-2 and TRBJ1-1; D gene ambiguous. CDR1 is SGHTA and CDR2 is FQGNSA in the germline V gene. The V end was cut by 5 bases, the J end by 1 base, with 17 bases between. This CDR3 is 16 amino acids long. CDR3 sequence (DNA): TGTGCCAGCAGCCTTGGAATGGCAGGAGCGAACACTGAAGCTTTCTTT. Translated: CASSLGMAGANTEAFF.

V is TRBV5-1 and J is TRBJ2-5; D may be TRBD1 or TRBD2 (5 bases each). This CDR3 comprises 14 residues. Germline V gene lookup returns CDR1 SGHRS and CDR2 YFSETQ. V dropped 5 bases and J dropped 1 base, with 12 bases sitting between them. This CDR3 reads CASRRGPTQETQYF. In DNA form, the CDR3 reads TGCGCCAGCAGGAGGGGACCTACCCAAGAGACCCAGTACTTC. The full variable domain, rest sourced from reference TRBV5-1 and TRBJ2-5, is KAGVTQTPRYLIKTRGQQVTLSCSPISGHRSVSWYQQTPGQGLQFLFEYFSETQRNKGNFPGRFSGRQFSNSRSEMNVSTLELGDSALYLCASRRGPTQETQYFGPGTRLLVL.

This chain connects TRBV5-4 to TRBJ2-7; 7 nucleotides line up with TRBD2. The V gene end was trimmed by 3 bases and the J gene end by 2 bases; junction bases not matched to a gene: 8. Per the germline V gene, CDR1 is SGHNT and CDR2 is YYREEE (reference sequence). The CDR3 totals 15 residues. The CDR3 is CASSWGSGSTYEQYF. CDR3 DNA sequence: TGTGCCAGCAGCTGGGGTAGCGGGTCTACCTACGAGCAGTACTTC.

This clone was seen only once. This chain uses TRBV28 with TRBJ1-5, with TRBD1 as a possible D gene (6 bases). V was clipped by 7 bases and J by 0 bases, with 10 bases between them. Germline assignment: CDR1 MDHEN and CDR2 SYDVKM. This CDR3 has 14 residues. CDR3 coding DNA: TGTGCCAGCAAGCGGACAGCTAGCAATCAGCCCCAGCATTTT. Its protein product is CASKRTASNQPQHF.

The chain employs TRBV7-9 and TRBJ2-5; D gene ambiguous. Trimming took 5 bases from V and 5 from J, leaving 21 bases between them. Germline V lookup: CDR1 SEHNR, CDR2 FQNEAQ (reference sequence). The CDR3 contains 16 residues. In DNA form, the CDR3 reads TGTGCCAGCAGCCCCCTTGGTGAACGGGTAGGGGAGACCCAGTACTTC. Translated, it gives CASSPLGERVGETQYF. The complete variable domain, with remaining parts taken from reference TRBV7-9 and TRBJ2-5, reads DTGVSQNPRHKITKRGQNVTFRCDPISEHNRLYWYRQTLGQGPEFLTYFQNEAQLEKSRLLSDRFSAERPKGSFSTLEIQRTEQGDSAMYLCASSPLGERVGETQYFGPGTRLLVL.

This rearrangement joins TRBV18 to TRBJ1-2; no reliable D call. Trimming stripped 5 bases from V and 4 bases from J, with 11 bases between. Germline loops: CDR1 KGHSH, CDR2 LQKENI. The CDR3 covers 13 residues. The CDR3: CASSYGDGYGYTF. As DNA, the CDR3 is TGTGCCAGCTCATACGGGGATGGCTATGGCTACACCTTC.

The chain has TRBV18 and TRBJ2-2; 8 nucleotides line up with TRBD2. This CDR3 region has 14 residues. Germline CDR1 KGHSH, CDR2 LQKENI. After removal of 3 bases from V and 3 bases from J, the junction contained 0 bases not matched to a gene. The CDR3 sequence is CASSPGRDTGELFF. The CDR3 DNA sequence: TGTGCCAGCTCACCCGGGAGGGACACCGGGGAGCTGTTTTTT.

The V and J genes are TRBV5-1 and TRBJ2-5, with 13 bases matching TRBD2. The V segment lost 1 base and the J segment 8 bases; nucleotides outside the gene matches: 2. Germline CDR1 reads SGHRS; CDR2 reads YFSETQ. The length of the CDR3 is 14 residues. DNA of the CDR3: TGCGCCAGCAGCTTGACTAGCGGGAGGGACACCCAGTACTTC. This encodes CASSLTSGRDTQYF.

This chain connects TRBV15 to TRBJ1-1; no reliable D call. The V end was cut by 8 bases, the J end by 1 base, with 17 bases between. Germline V CDR1 and CDR2: LNHNV, YYDKDF (reference sequence). The length of the CDR3 is 15 residues. This chain's CDR3 is CATSLKKQRNTEAFF. The CDR3 DNA sequence: TGTGCCACCTCTCTTAAAAAACAAAGGAACACTGAAGCTTTCTTT. The entire variable domain, with the rest obtained from reference TRBV15 and TRBJ1-1, is as follows: DAMVIQNPRYQVTQFGKPVTLSCSQTLNHNVMYWYQQKSSQAPKLLFHYYDKDFNNEADTPDNFQSRRPNTSFCFLDIRSPGLGDTAMYLCATSLKKQRNTEAFFGQGTRLTVV.

The chain has TRBV27 and TRBJ1-2, with TRBD1 identical over 10 bases. The ends lost 6 bases at V and 4 bases at J; junction bases unmatched: 5. The CDR3 runs to 14 residues. Germline CDR1 is MNHEY and CDR2 is SMNVEV (reference sequence). The CDR3 loop reads CASRRTGGIYGYTF. The CDR3 region has the DNA TGTGCCAGCAGGAGGACAGGGGGAATCTATGGCTACACCTTC.

This clone was found once. The chain couples TRBV7-6 to TRBJ1-1; D not certain. V was clipped by 4 bases and J by 7 bases, with 10 bases between them. Germline V CDR1 and CDR2: SGHVS, FNYEAQ. The CDR3 totals 12 residues. In DNA form, the CDR3 reads TGTGCCAGCAGCTCGCCCGGGAGTGAAGCTTTCTTT. Translating it yields CASSSPGSEAFF.

This sequence joins TRBV11-3 and TRBJ2-7; 8 nucleotides line up with TRBD2. V dropped 5 bases and J dropped 5; count of bases not matched to a gene: 8. Looked up from germline, CDR1 is SGHNT and CDR2 is YENEEA. The CDR3 runs 14 residues. For the CDR3, the DNA is TGTGCCAGCAGCCGCCGGGGGGGTCCGGACGAGCAGTACTTC. It encodes CASSRRGGPDEQYF.